The clone carrying this TCR beta chain was detected many times. Its antigen is currently unknown. Here immunoSEQ multiplex PCR was the method, and the copy in TCRdb shows in-frame clones only, minus some. This sample has under 1,100,000 clones; around three quarters occur once, and the top ten carry roughly 0.57%. The sample belongs to a study of shared clonotypes between healthy human individuals. Study overall: For every donor, three CD4 naive, three CD4 memory, two CD8 naive and one CD8 memory plates were used.

Points from the study as a whole: Measured sharing among donors was expected to vary with sequencing depth.

This CDR3 contains 17 residues. V lost 4 bases and J lost 4; bases outside the gene matches: 10. Germline-derived CDR1 and CDR2 are LNHDA and SQIVND (reference sequence). This TCR was sampled from a man between 18 and 35 years old in good health. Some clones in this sample may be carry-over from other donors' samples. Sequencing was performed on memory CD4+ T cells from PBMCs. The subset: CD45RA-negative fraction. The J gene is TRBJ1-2, the V gene TRBV19; 12 bases match TRBD1. The CDR3 reads CASSNSGTGGSIYGYTF. In nucleotides, the CDR3 is TGTGCCAGTAGTAATTCCGGGACAGGGGGCTCCATCTATGGCTACACCTTC. The whole variable domain, remainder taken from reference TRBV19 and TRBJ1-2, is DGGITQSPKYLFRKEGQNVTLSCEQNLNHDAMYWYRQDPGQGLRLIYYSQIVNDFQKGDIAEGYSVSREKKESFPLTVTSAQKNPTAFYLCASSNSGTGGSIYGYTFGSGTRLTVV.